This T cell receptor beta chain was captured in a study of T-cell memory formation after mild COVID-19. Across the study: TCR clustering was largely donor specific.

Study-level findings and limits: The study found balanced CD4/CD8 in clones contracting day 15 to 85 and a CD4+ lean in later expanders. Second-wave clones that peaked on day 37 lacked confirmed SARS-CoV-2 specificity. Mainly in CM and EM were contracting CD4+ clones; CD8+ were in EMRA.

Germline V gene data show CDR1 as LGHNA and CDR2 as YNFKEQ. The J segment lost 0 bases and the V segment lost 4 bases, leaving 8 bases of the junction unmatched. This CDR3 spans 17 amino acids. This clonotype was picked up a small number of times. No antigen is known for it. TCRdb processed the 5' RACE reads anew with MiXCR; each CDR3 protein has one entry. This table holds about 120,000 distinct CDR3 sequences, approximately 15% found once. The sequenced material came from PBMCs or a T cell subset sorted from them (not recorded which). This sequence was found in an adult woman who had mild COVID-19 (a few samples of this study predate the infection). Cell type and time point are not known. The rearrangement uses TRBV4-2 and TRBJ2-7; 11 positions match TRBD2. CDR3 bases: TGTGCCAGCAGCCCTGAGGGTACTAGCGGGGGCTCCTACGAGCAGTACTTC. Residues: CASSPEGTSGGSYEQYF.